The following is a T cell receptor (beta chain) sequence with its context. CDR1 and CDR2 (germline): MDHEN, SYDVKM. The CDR3 is 14 amino acids. TCRdb reprocessed the 5' RACE reads and reports one entry per CDR3 protein, with no DNA. The sample includes roughly 170,000 distinct CDR3 sequences. The record originates from a study of T cells expressing NK-cell markers. Sequencing was done on a sample of blood T cells: a sorted CD56 or NKG2C T cell subset, CD4+ or CD8+ T cells, or bulk PBMC T cells (not recorded which). J is TRBJ2-5 and V is TRBV28; lacking DNA, the TRBD2 call made by TCRdb goes unchecked. The sequence was collected from a woman aged 18 to 75 in good health. The CDR3 loop reads CASSSAGGQETQYF.